The clone carrying this T cell receptor (beta chain) occurred a few times. Its antigen is unknown. This sample is drawn from a study of identical twins. Study-wide findings and caveats: Out-of-frame alpha sequences shared by twins showed excess low generation probability.

Trimming took 7 bases from V and 8 from J; bases not matched to a gene: 14. This CDR3 has 16 residues. The germline V gene encodes CDR1 SNHLY and CDR2 FYNNEI. A single record per CDR3 protein comes from TCRdb applying MiXCR to the 5' RACE reads. The sample includes 1.5 million to 2 million distinct CDR3 sequences, about 32% of them seen just once. Input material: cord blood. The V gene is TRBV2, the J gene TRBJ2-1; 10 bases line up with TRBD2. The TCR sequence derives from a newborn girl in good health. The CDR3 DNA follows: TGTGCCAGCACTGAGATAGCGGGAGGCCAAGTCCATGAGCAGTTCTTC. It yields the protein CASTEIAGGQVHEQFF.